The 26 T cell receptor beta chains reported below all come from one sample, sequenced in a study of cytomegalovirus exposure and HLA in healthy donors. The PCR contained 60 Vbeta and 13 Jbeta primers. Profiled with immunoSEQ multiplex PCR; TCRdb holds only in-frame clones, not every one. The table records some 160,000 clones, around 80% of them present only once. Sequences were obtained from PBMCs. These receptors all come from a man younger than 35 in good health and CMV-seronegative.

DNA of the CDR3: TGCGCCAGCAGCGCGGGCACAGATACGCAGTATTTT. Protein product: CASSAGTDTQYF. The chain employs TRBV5-1 and TRBJ2-3; D ambiguous. The V gene's germline CDR1 is SGHRS and CDR2 YFSETQ. The CDR3 is 12 residues long. V dropped 4 bases and J dropped 1 base, with 4 bases sitting between them.

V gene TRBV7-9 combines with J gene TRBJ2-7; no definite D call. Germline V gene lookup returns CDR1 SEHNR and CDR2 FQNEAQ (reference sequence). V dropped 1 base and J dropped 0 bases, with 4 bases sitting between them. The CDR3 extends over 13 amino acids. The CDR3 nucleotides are TGTGCCAGCAGCTTAGGAGTCTCCTACGAGCAGTACTTC. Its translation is CASSLGVSYEQYF.

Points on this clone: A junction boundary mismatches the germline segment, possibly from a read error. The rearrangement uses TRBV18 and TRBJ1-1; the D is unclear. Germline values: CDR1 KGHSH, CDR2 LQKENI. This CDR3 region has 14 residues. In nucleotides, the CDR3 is TGTGCCAGCTCACCATTCGACGGGAACACTGAAGCCTTCTTT. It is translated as CASSPFDGNTEAFF.

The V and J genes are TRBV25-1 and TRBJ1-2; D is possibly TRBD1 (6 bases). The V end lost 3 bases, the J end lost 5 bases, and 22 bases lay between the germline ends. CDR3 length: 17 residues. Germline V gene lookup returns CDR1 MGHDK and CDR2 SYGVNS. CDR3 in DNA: TGTGCCAGCAGTGAGGAAGGGGACATGAGCGCTCTTTATGGCTACACCTTC. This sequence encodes CASSEEGDMSALYGYTF.

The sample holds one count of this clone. Here the CDR3 reads CASSGPGLAGTDTQYF. DNA of the CDR3: TGTGCCAGCAGTGGGCCGGGACTAGCGGGAACAGATACGCAGTATTTT. This chain uses TRBV28 with TRBJ2-3, with 13 bases lining up with TRBD2. V lost 5 bases, J lost 3 bases, and 5 bases stayed unmatched. Germline-derived CDR1 and CDR2 are MDHEN and SYDVKM. The CDR3 sequence is 16 residues long.

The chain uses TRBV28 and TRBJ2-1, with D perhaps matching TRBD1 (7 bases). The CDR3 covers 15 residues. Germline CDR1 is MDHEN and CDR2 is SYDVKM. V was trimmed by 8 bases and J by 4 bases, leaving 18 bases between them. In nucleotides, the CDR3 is TGTGCCAGCGGGTCGGCGGCAGGGGGGTACAATGAGCAGTTCTTC. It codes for CASGSAAGGYNEQFF.

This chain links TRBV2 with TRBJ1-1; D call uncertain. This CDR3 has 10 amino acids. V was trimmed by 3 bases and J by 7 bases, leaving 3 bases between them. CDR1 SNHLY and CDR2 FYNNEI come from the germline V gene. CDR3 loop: CASSEYEAFF. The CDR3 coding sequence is TGTGCCAGCAGTGAGTATGAAGCTTTCTTT.

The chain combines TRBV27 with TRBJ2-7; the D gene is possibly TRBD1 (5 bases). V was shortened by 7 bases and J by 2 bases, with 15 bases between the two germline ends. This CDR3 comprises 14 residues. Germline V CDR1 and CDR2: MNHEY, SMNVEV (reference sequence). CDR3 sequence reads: CASTDSNSPYEQYF. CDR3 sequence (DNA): TGTGCCAGCACCGACAGCAATTCTCCCTACGAGCAGTACTTC.

CDR3 sequence reads: CASEGQGSTEAFF. CDR3 coding DNA: TGTGCCAGCGAAGGACAGGGGAGCACTGAAGCTTTCTTT. V and J are TRBV2 and TRBJ1-1, with TRBD1 matching 9 bases. Unmatched junction bases numbered 5, after V lost 8 bases and J lost 4 bases. The CDR3 contains 13 residues. Germline lookup yields CDR1 SNHLY and CDR2 FYNNEI.

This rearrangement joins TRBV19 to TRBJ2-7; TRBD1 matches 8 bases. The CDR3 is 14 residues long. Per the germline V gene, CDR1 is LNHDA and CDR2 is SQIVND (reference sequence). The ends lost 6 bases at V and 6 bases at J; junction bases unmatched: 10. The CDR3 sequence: CASSRQGSSTEQYF. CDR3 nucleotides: TGTGCCAGTAGCCGACAGGGGTCTTCAACCGAGCAGTACTTC. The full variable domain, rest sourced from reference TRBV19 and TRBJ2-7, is DGGITQSPKYLFRKEGQNVTLSCEQNLNHDAMYWYRQDPGQGLRLIYYSQIVNDFQKGDIAEGYSVSREKKESFPLTVTSAQKNPTAFYLCASSRQGSSTEQYFGPGTRLTVT.

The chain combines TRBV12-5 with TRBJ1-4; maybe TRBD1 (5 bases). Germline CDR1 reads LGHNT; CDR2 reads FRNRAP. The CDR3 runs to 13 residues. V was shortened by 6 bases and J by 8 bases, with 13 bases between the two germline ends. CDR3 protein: CASGRGDMEKLFF. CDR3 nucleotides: TGTGCTAGTGGCCGGGGGGATATGGAAAAACTGTTTTTT.

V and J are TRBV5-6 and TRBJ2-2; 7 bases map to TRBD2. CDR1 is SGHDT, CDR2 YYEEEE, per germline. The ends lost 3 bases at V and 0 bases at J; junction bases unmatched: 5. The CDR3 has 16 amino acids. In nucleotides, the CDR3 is TGTGCCAGCAGCTGGGGAGGGCTAACGAACACCGGGGAGCTGTTTTTT. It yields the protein CASSWGGLTNTGELFF.

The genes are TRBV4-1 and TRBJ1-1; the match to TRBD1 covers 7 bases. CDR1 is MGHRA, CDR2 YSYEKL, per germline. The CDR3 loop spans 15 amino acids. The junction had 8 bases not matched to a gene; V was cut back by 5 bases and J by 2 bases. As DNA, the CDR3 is TGCGCCAGCAGCTATCGACAGGGTACTAACACTGAAGCTTTCTTT. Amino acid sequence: CASSYRQGTNTEAFF.

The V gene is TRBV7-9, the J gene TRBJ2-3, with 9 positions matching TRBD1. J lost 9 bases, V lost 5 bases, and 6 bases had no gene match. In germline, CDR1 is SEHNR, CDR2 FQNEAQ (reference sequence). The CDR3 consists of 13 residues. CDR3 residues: CASSTSTGGTQYF. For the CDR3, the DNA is TGTGCCAGCAGCACCTCGACAGGGGGGACGCAGTATTTT.

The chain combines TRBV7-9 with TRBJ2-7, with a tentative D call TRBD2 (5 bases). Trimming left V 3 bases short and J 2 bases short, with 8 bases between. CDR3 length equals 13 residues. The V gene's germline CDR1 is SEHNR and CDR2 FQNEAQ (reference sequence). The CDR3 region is CASSFPSTYEQYF. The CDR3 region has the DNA TGTGCCAGCAGCTTCCCTAGCACCTACGAGCAGTACTTC.

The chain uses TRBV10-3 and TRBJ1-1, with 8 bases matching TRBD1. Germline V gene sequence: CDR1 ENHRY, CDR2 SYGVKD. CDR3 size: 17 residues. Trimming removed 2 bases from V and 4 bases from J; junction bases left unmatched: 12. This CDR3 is CAISEPRGGTGGTEAFF. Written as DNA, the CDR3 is TGTGCCATCAGTGAGCCCAGGGGCGGGACAGGCGGCACTGAAGCTTTCTTT.

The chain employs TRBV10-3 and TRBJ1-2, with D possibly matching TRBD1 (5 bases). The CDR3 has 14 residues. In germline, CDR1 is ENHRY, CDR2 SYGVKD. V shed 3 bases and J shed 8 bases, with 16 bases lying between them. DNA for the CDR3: TGTGCCATCAGTGATGGGGGAGGTTCGGGCGGCTACACCTTC. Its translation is CAISDGGGSGGYTF.

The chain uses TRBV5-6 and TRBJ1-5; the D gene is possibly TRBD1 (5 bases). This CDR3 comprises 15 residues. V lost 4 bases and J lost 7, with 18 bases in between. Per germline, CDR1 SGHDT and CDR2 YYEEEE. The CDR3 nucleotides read TGTGCCAGCAGCCGGGGGATGTCCGGGGGGCAGCCCCAGCATTTT. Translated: CASSRGMSGGQPQHF. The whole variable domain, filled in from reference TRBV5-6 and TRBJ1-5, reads DAGVTQSPTHLIKTRGQQVTLRCSPKSGHDTVSWYQQALGQGPQFIFQYYEEEERQRGNFPDRFSGHQFPNYSSELNVNALLLGDSALYLCASSRGMSGGQPQHFGDGTRLSIL.

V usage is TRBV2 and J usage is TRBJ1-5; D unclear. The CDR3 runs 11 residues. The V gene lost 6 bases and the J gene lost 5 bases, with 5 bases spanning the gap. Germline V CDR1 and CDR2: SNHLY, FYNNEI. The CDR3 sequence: CASSLDQPQHF. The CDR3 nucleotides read TGTGCCAGCAGCCTAGATCAGCCCCAGCATTTT.

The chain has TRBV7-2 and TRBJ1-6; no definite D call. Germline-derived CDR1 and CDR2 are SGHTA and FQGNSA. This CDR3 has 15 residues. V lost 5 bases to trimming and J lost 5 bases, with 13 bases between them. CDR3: CASSPRVLNNSPLHF. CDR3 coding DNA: TGTGCCAGCAGCCCGAGGGTCCTGAATAATTCACCCCTCCACTTT. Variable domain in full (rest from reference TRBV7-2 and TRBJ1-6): GAGVSQSPSNKVTEKGKDVELRCDPISGHTALYWYRQSLGQGLEFLIYFQGNSAPDKSGLPSDRFSAERTGGSVSTLTIQRTQQEDSAVYLCASSPRVLNNSPLHFGNGTRLTVT.

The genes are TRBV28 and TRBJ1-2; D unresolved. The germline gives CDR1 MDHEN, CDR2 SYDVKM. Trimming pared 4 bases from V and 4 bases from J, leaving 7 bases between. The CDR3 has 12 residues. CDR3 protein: CASSSRSYGYTF. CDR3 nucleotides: TGTGCCAGCAGTTCGCGATCCTATGGCTACACCTTC.

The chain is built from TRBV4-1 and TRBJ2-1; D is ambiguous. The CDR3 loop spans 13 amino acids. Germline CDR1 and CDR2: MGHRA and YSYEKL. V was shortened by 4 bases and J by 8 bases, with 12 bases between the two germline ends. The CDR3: CASSLPYQDEQFF. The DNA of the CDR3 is TGCGCCAGCAGCCTCCCTTACCAGGATGAGCAGTTCTTC.

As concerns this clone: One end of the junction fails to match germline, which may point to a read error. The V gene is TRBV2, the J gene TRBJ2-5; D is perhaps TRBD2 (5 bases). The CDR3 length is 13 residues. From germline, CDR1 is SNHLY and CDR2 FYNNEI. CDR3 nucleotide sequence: TGTGCCAGCAGTGAAGGGCCGTCGAACGGGAAAAACTTC. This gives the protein CASSEGPSNGKNF.

The DNA for the CDR3 is TGTGCCAGCAGCCTGGACACGAGCTCCTACGAGCAGTACTTC. Protein: CASSLDTSSYEQYF. The chain is built from TRBV6-5 and TRBJ2-7; perhaps TRBD1 as D (5 bases). Germline CDR1 is MNHEY and CDR2 is SVGAGI. The CDR3 sequence is 14 residues long. V lost 6 bases and J 0 bases, leaving 12 bases between the germline ends.

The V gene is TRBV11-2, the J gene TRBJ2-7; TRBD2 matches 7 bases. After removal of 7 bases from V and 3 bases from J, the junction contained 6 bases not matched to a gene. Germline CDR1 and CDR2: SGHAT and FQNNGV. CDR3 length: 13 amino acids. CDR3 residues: CASTPGLVYEQYF. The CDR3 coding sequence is TGTGCCAGCACCCCAGGACTAGTCTACGAGCAGTACTTC.

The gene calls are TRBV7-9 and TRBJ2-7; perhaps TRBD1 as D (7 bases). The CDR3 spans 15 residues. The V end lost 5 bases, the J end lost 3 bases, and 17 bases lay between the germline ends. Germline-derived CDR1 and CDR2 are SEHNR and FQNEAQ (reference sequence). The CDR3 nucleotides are TGTGCCAGCAGCAAAGGGGGGACAGCCAACTACGAGCAGTACTTC. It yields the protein CASSKGGTANYEQYF. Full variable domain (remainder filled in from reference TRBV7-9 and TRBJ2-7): DTGVSQNPRHKITKRGQNVTFRCDPISEHNRLYWYRQTLGQGPEFLTYFQNEAQLEKSRLLSDRFSAERPKGSFSTLEIQRTEQGDSAMYLCASSKGGTANYEQYFGPGTRLTVT.